The 21 T cell receptor beta chains in this list originate from one sample, sequenced in a study of post-analysis software for immune sequencing data. Notes on the study in general: Controls showed lower frequencies than patients for several TRBV segments, and TRBV5-6, TRBV5-1 and TRBV20-1 were among these.

Unique molecular identifiers had been added to the TCR beta cDNA libraries. A single record per CDR3 protein comes from TCRdb applying MiXCR to the PCR reads. Of hundreds of thousands of distinct CDR3 sequences in the sample, 25% to 30% are singletons; the top ten hold roughly 0.54%. Their recognized antigens are unknown. Input material: blood. Receptors originate from a girl between 10 and 17 years old with multiple sclerosis.

Only a few counts were recorded for this clonotype. V is TRBV5-5 and J is TRBJ2-1, with a possible D match to TRBD2 (6 bases). This CDR3 comprises 15 residues. Trimming pared 4 bases from V and 0 bases from J, leaving 11 bases between. The germline CDR1 and CDR2 sequences are SGHKS and YYEKEE (reference sequence). CDR3 amino acids: CASSPGTYSYNEQFF. In DNA form, the CDR3 reads TGTGCCAGCAGCCCCGGGACTTACTCCTACAATGAGCAGTTCTTC. Based on the CDR3 plus reference TRBV5-5 and TRBJ2-1, the full variable domain is DAGVTQSPTHLIKTRGQQVTLRCSPISGHKSVSWYQQVLGQGPQFIFQYYEKEERGRGNFPDRFSARQFPNYSSELNVNALLLGDSALYLCASSPGTYSYNEQFFGPGTRLTVL.

This clonotype came up a few times. CDR3 loop: CAISLQSPHYEQYF. The DNA for the CDR3 is TGTGCCATCAGCCTCCAAAGCCCCCACTACGAGCAGTACTTC. V usage is TRBV10-3 and J usage is TRBJ2-7; D is unclear. Germline-derived CDR1 and CDR2 are ENHRY and SYGVKD. Deletions cut 6 bases from V and 3 bases from J, with 15 bases between. CDR3 size: 14 residues.

V is TRBV20-1 and J is TRBJ2-5; possibly TRBD1 for D (6 bases). V was shortened by 4 bases and J by 4 bases, with 13 bases between the two germline ends. Germline CDR1 DFQATT, CDR2 SNEGSKA (reference sequence). The CDR3 is 13 amino acids. The CDR3 here is CSATPDRRETQYF. The CDR3 DNA is TGCAGTGCTACCCCGGACAGACGAGAGACCCAGTACTTC.

This clonotype was seen a handful of times. The chain employs TRBV20-1 and TRBJ2-5; 16 bases agree with TRBD2. The J call is uncertain, as TRBJ2-7 better fits the DNA end. The germline CDR1 and CDR2 sequences are DFQATT and SNEGSKA (reference sequence). The CDR3 covers 16 residues. CDR3 sequence (DNA): TGCAGTGCCAGACCGGGACTAGCGGGAGGGAAGTACGAGCAGTACTTC. Encoded protein: CSARPGLAGGKYEQYF.

The genes are TRBV29-1 and TRBJ2-7, with D maybe TRBD1 (6 bases). V was cut by 6 bases and J by 5 bases, with 14 bases left in between. The germline V gene encodes CDR1 SQVTM and CDR2 ANQGSEA. This CDR3 region has 12 residues. The CDR3 sequence is CSVSGGQDEQYF. CDR3 nucleotides: TGCAGCGTAAGTGGGGGACAAGACGAGCAGTACTTC.

This clonotype has just a few counts. The chain carries TRBV3-1 and TRBJ1-6; D not resolved. Germline loops: CDR1 LGHDT, CDR2 YNNKEL (reference sequence). The V end lost 1 base, the J end lost 12 bases, and 13 bases lay between the germline ends. The CDR3 totals 14 residues. CDR3 bases: TGTGCCAGCAGCCAAGCGTCGCGGCAGGAACCCCTCCACTTT. Translated: CASSQASRQEPLHF.

This clonotype has more than one count but fewer than ten. V gene TRBV12-3 or TRBV12-4 combines with J gene TRBJ1-1; D is uncertain. The CDR3 runs 12 residues. The ends were cut back, 6 bases at V and 2 bases at J, with 7 bases in the middle. CDR3 residues: CASSSYNTEAFF. CDR3 DNA: TGTGCCAGCAGCTCTTATAACACTGAAGCTTTCTTT.

The rearrangement uses TRBV7-9 and TRBJ2-7, with D perhaps TRBD1 or TRBD2 (5 bases each). Germline-derived CDR1 and CDR2 are SEHNR and FQNEAQ (reference sequence). The germline V and J ends were trimmed by 4 bases and 7 bases, with 17 bases remaining between them. This CDR3 region has 14 residues. The CDR3 loop reads CASSSGTPGSEQYF. In DNA, the CDR3 is TGTGCCAGCAGCTCCGGGACGCCGGGAAGTGAGCAGTACTTC.

The gene calls are TRBV6-2 or TRBV6-3 and TRBJ2-7; 9 bases are shared with TRBD1. V shed 2 bases, J shed 9 bases, and the junction held 11 bases outside the gene matches. The CDR3 spans 15 residues. CDR1 MNHEY and CDR2 SVGEGT come from the germline V gene. This CDR3 reads CASSYRDRDSFGQYF. The CDR3 DNA reads TGTGCCAGCAGTTACCGGGACAGGGATAGCTTCGGGCAGTACTTC.

Notes on this clonotype: It may be a read error: a sequence one base away is much more abundant. This chain connects TRBV12-3 or TRBV12-4 to TRBJ2-5; D is unclear. The better agreement between TRBJ2-7 and the DNA end casts doubt on the J call. This CDR3 contains 13 residues. CDR3 coding DNA: TGTGCCAGCCCCAGTTTCTTGCAAGTCGAGCAGTACTTC. It translates to CASPSFLQVEQYF.

The chain uses TRBV6-5 and TRBJ1-6, with D perhaps matching TRBD1 (5 bases). From germline, CDR1 is MNHEY and CDR2 SVGAGI. The CDR3 totals 15 residues. The V end lost 2 bases, the J end lost 10 bases, and 15 bases lay between the germline ends. CDR3 in DNA: TGTGCCAGCAGTTACACCAGAGGAGGGGACTCACCCCTCCACTTT. Protein product: CASSYTRGGDSPLHF.

This clonotype occurred a few times. The gene calls are TRBV20-1 and TRBJ1-2; D ambiguous. The CDR3 is 13 amino acids. Germline assignment: CDR1 DFQATT and CDR2 SNEGSKA (reference sequence). V was trimmed by 3 bases and J by 7 bases, leaving 15 bases between them. CDR3 sequence: CSASFLQSVGYTF. The CDR3 DNA is TGCAGTGCTAGTTTTCTTCAGTCGGTTGGCTACACCTTC.

V is TRBV11-3 and J is TRBJ2-4; possibly TRBD1 for D (5 bases). Germline assignment: CDR1 SGHNT and CDR2 YENEEA. The CDR3 length is 13 residues. The V and J ends lost 7 bases and 6 bases respectively, with 13 bases between them. CDR3 amino acids: CASTIDQGNIQYF. CDR3 bases: TGTGCCAGCACCATAGACCAGGGAAACATTCAGTACTTC.

This sequence joins TRBV6-1 and TRBJ2-3; the match to TRBD1 covers 9 bases. The CDR3 covers 15 residues. V shed 6 bases, J shed 0 bases, and the junction held 4 bases outside the gene matches. Germline V gene data show CDR1 as MNHNS and CDR2 as SASEGT. CDR3 bases: TGTGCCAGCAGGCCGGGACAGGGAAGCACAGATACGCAGTATTTT. Amino acids: CASRPGQGSTDTQYF.

This clonotype was seen a few times. This chain links TRBV29-1 with TRBJ1-4; D ambiguous. The CDR3 is made up of 14 amino acids. The V and J ends lost 7 bases and 0 bases respectively, with 12 bases between them. Looked up from germline, CDR1 is SQVTM and CDR2 is ANQGSEA. The CDR3 sequence: CSAALDSTNEKLFF. CDR3 in DNA: TGCAGCGCTGCATTGGATTCAACTAATGAAAAACTGTTTTTT.

This clonotype was recorded many times. This chain connects TRBV7-2 to TRBJ2-1; D not certain. Looked up from germline, CDR1 is SGHTA and CDR2 is FQGNSA. CDR3 length: 15 residues. V lost 4 bases and J lost 0, with 10 bases in between. This chain's CDR3 is CASSSTASSYNEQFF. CDR3 coding DNA: TGTGCCAGCAGCTCCACAGCGAGCTCCTACAATGAGCAGTTCTTC.

This chain links TRBV4-1 with TRBJ1-2; 7 bases agree with TRBD1. The V gene's germline CDR1 is MGHRA and CDR2 YSYEKL. The junction had 10 bases not matched to a gene; V was cut back by 7 bases and J by 8 bases. This CDR3 is built from 13 residues. CDR3 sequence (DNA): TGCGCCAGCACCCAGACAGGGATGGGAGGCTACACCTTC. As protein: CASTQTGMGGYTF.

The chain uses TRBV5-1 and TRBJ1-1, with 8 bases identical to TRBD1. The germline CDR1 and CDR2 sequences are SGHRS and YFSETQ. Trimming cost V 2 bases and J 5 bases; bases outside gene matches: 2. This CDR3 comprises 13 residues. In DNA form, the CDR3 reads TGCGCCAGCAGCTTTCAGGGGGCAACTGAAGCTTTCTTT. Translated: CASSFQGATEAFF.

This clonotype was found many times. The chain combines TRBV6-2 or TRBV6-3 with TRBJ2-5; 7 positions agree with TRBD1. The CDR3 extends over 17 amino acids. Per the germline V gene, CDR1 is MNHEY and CDR2 is SVGEGT. V lost 5 bases, J lost 5 bases, and 17 bases stayed unmatched. The CDR3 region has the DNA TGTGCCAGCAGTCGTTCTCGCCTACTACAGGGGAGCGAGACCCAGTACTTC. This codes for CASSRSRLLQGSETQYF.

This clonotype was detected a few times. The chain has TRBV15 and TRBJ2-3; 12 bases fit TRBD2. Germline V CDR1 and CDR2: LNHNV, YYDKDF (reference sequence). Germline trimming cut 3 bases from V and 3 bases from J; bases unmatched to any gene: 4. The CDR3 consists of 16 residues. The CDR3 DNA reads as TGTGCCACCAGCAGTGGACTAGCGGGACTAACAGATACGCAGTATTTT. This translates into CATSSGLAGLTDTQYF.

In its sample, this clonotype was seen a few times. V and J are TRBV27 and TRBJ2-3; TRBD2 matches 7 bases. Trimming took 5 bases from V and 6 from J; bases not matched to a gene: 11. CDR1 MNHEY and CDR2 SMNVEV come from the germline V gene (reference sequence). The length of the CDR3 is 15 residues. The CDR3 loop reads CASSPRLAAGDTQYF. In DNA, the CDR3 is TGTGCCAGCAGTCCCCGACTAGCCGCGGGGGATACGCAGTATTTT.